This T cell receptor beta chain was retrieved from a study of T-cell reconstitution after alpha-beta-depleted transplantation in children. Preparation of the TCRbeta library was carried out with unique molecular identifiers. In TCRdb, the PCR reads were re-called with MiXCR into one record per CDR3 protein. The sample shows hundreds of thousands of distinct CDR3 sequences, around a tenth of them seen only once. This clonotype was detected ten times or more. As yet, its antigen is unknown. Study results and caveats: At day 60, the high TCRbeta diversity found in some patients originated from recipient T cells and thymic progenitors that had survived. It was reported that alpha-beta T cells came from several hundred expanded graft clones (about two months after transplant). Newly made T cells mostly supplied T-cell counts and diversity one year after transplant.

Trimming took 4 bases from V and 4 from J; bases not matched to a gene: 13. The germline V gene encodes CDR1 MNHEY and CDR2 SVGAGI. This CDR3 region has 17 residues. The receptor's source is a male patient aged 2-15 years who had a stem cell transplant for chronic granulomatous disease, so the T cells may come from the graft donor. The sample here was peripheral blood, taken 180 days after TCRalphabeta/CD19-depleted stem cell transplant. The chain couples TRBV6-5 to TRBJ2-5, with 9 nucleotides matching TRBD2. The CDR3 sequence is CASSFPLAGEGRETQYF. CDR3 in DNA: TGTGCCAGCAGTTTCCCATTAGCGGGAGAGGGAAGAGAGACCCAGTACTTC.